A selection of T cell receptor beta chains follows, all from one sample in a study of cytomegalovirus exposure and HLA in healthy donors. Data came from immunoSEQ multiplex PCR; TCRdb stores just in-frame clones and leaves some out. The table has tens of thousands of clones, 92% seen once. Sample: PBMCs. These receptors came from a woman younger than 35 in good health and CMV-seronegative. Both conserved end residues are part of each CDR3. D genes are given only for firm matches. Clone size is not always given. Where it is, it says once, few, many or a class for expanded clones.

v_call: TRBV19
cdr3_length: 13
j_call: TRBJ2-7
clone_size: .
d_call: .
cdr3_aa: CAVRKSGSYEQYF
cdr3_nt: TGTGCCGTCCGAAAGAGCGGCTCCTACGAGCAGTACTTC

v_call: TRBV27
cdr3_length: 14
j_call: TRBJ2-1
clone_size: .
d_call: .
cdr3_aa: CASSWAASYNEQFF
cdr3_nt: TGTGCCAGCTCTTGGGCAGCTTCCTACAATGAGCAGTTCTTC

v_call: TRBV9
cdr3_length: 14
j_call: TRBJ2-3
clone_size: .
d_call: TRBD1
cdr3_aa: CASSVEGATDTQYF
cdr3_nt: TGTGCCAGCAGCGTAGAGGGGGCCACAGATACGCAGTATTTT

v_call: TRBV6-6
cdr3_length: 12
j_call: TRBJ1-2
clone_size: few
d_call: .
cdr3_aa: CASTDNLYGYTF
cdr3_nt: TGTGCCAGCACCGACAACCTCTATGGCTACACCTTC

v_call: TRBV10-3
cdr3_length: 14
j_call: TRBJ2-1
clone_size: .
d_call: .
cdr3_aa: CAITEGDSYNEQFF
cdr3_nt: TGTGCCATCACCGAGGGGGACTCCTACAATGAGCAGTTCTTC

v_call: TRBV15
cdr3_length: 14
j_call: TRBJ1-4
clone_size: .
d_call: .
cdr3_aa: CATSRERGGEKLFF
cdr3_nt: TGTGCCACCAGCAGAGAACGGGGAGGGGAAAAACTGTTTTTT

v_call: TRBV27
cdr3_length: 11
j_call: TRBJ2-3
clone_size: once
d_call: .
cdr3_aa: CASSSGDTQYF
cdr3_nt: TGTGCCAGCAGTAGCGGGGATACGCAGTATTTT

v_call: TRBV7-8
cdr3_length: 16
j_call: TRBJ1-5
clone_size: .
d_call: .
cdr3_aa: CASSLARLRGNQPQHF
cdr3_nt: TGTGCCAGCAGCTTGGCCAGGTTGCGGGGCAATCAGCCCCAGCATTTT

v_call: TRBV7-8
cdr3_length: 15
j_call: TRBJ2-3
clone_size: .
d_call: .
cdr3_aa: CASSLAQPGVDTQYF
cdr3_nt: TGTGCCAGCAGCTTGGCCCAACCGGGGGTAGATACGCAGTATTTT

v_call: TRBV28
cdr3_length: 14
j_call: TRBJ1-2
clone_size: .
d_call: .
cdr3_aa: CASSWRVSLFGYTF
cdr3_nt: TGTGCCAGCAGCTGGAGGGTATCGCTATTTGGCTACACCTTC

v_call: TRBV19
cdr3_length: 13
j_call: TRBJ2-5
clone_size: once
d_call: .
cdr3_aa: CASSIAREETQYF
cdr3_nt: TGTGCCAGTAGTATTGCCAGGGAAGAGACCCAGTACTTC

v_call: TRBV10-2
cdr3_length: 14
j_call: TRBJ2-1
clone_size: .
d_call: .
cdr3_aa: CASNPAVSYNEQFF
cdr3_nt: TGCGCCAGCAACCCAGCGGTTTCCTACAATGAGCAGTTCTTC

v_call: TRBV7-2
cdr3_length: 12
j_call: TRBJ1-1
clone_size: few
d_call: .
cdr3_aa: CASSPGLIEAFF
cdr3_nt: TGTGCCAGCAGCCCCGGACTGATCGAAGCTTTCTTT

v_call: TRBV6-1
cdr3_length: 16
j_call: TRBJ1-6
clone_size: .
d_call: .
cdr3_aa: CASSDEGRRWDSPLHF
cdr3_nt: TGTGCCAGCAGTGATGAGGGCCGCCGATGGGATTCACCCCTCCACTTT

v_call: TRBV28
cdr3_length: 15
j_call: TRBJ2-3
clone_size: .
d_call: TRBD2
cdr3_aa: CASSLGRADTDTQYF
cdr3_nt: TGTGCCAGCAGTTTAGGGAGGGCCGACACAGATACGCAGTATTTT

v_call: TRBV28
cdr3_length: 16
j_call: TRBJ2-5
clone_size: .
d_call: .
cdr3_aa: CASSFLINRDRVELDF
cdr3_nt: TGTGCCAGCAGTTTCCTGATTAACAGGGACCGTGTTGAATTGGACTTC

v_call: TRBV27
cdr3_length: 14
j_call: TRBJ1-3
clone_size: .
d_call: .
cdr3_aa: CASSLRGTGNTIYF
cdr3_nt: TGTGCCAGCAGCCTTAGAGGGACTGGAAACACCATATATTTT